The entry below describes one T cell receptor (beta chain). Germline V CDR1 and CDR2: SGHTA, FQGNSA. The CDR3 consists of 17 residues. Trimming stripped 2 bases from V and 2 bases from J, with 17 bases between. Clinical history as reported by participants underpinned cohort assignment. In the study's own analysis: It was from reference gene primer amplification that nucleated cell counts were estimated. The table came from immunoSEQ multiplex PCR; TCRdb's copy has only in-frame clones and leaves some out. From that table come the V and J calls and clone size; the DNA was used to work out D and trimming. Among about 200,000 clones listed, approximately 86% were seen once. This entry is derived from a study of blood T cell repertoires in COVID-19. Turning to the study itself: Sites across the United States, Italy and Spain contributed samples from acute and convalescent COVID-19.

Input material: PBMCs or T cells enriched from blood (not recorded which). The rearrangement uses TRBV7-2 and TRBJ2-3, with a tentative D call TRBD2 (6 bases). The source is a woman in her thirties or forties with acute COVID-19. The CDR3 loop reads CASSLTLGSSNTDTQYF. The CDR3 coding sequence is TGTGCCAGCAGCTTAACCCTCGGGAGTTCGAACACAGATACGCAGTATTTT.